The clone carrying this T cell receptor beta chain is medium-sized. As yet, its antigen is unknown. The data were obtained in a study of spatial heterogeneity in lung cancer. Study results and caveats: Circulating ubiquitous expanded tumor TCRs were observed more frequently at resection than at follow-up.

Each molecule of TCR cDNA was tagged with one unique molecular identifier. TCRdb ran MiXCR on the 5' RACE reads and lists one entry per CDR3 protein. Among tens of thousands of distinct CDR3 sequences listed, approximately 12% were seen once. Specified time point: sample taken at primary tumor resection. Samples came from 72 TRACERx patients with untreated early-stage lung cancer. Unmatched junction bases numbered 4, after V lost 3 bases and J lost 6 bases. CDR1 ENHRY and CDR2 SYGVKD come from the germline V gene. This CDR3 is built from 15 residues. The V gene is TRBV10-3, the J gene TRBJ2-2; 10 bases line up with TRBD2. The receptor was derived from a male donor with early-stage non-small cell lung cancer. Sample: PBMCs, taken at surgery. CDR3 protein: CAISELAGYSGELFF. CDR3 coding DNA: TGTGCCATCAGTGAACTAGCGGGGTATTCCGGGGAGCTGTTTTTT.